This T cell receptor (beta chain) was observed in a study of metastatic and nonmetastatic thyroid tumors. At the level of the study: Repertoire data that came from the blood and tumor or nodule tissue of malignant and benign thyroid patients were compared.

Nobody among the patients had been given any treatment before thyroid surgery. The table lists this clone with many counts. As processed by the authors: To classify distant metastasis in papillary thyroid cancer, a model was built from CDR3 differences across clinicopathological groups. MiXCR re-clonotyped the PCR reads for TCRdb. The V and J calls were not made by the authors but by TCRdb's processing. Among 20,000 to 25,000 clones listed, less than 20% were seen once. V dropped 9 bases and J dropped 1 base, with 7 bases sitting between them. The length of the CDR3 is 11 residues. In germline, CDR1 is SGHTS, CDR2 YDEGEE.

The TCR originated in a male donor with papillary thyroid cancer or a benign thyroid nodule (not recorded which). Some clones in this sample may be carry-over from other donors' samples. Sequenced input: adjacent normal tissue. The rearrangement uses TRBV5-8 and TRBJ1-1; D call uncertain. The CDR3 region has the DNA TGTGCCACCGGCCGGAACACTGAAGCTTTCTTT. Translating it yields CATGRNTEAFF.